This TCR beta chain was observed in a study of T-cell memory formation after mild COVID-19. Whole-study findings and limits: Shrinking CD4+ clones were chiefly CM and EM; CD8+ ones were chiefly EMRA.

This clonotype was recorded many times. Its antigen remains unidentified. TCRdb recomputed calls from the 5' RACE reads with MiXCR, one row per CDR3 protein. Of 530,000 or so distinct CDR3 sequences listed, 17% are singletons. The sequenced sample was PBMCs or a T cell subset sorted from them (not recorded which). The sequence was collected from an adult woman who had mild COVID-19 (a few samples of this study predate the infection). Cell type and time point are not known.

CDR3 region: CASSLFFGSTDTQYF. In nucleotides, the CDR3 is TGTGCCAGCAGCTTATTTTTTGGCAGCACAGATACGCAGTATTTT. V and J are TRBV7-9 and TRBJ2-3; D unclear. Germline V gives CDR1 SEHNR, CDR2 FQNEAQ (reference sequence). The CDR3 is 15 amino acids. V lost 2 bases and J lost 0, with 9 bases in between.